This T cell receptor beta chain was identified in a study of blood T cell repertoires in COVID-19. Study-wide context: Both acute and convalescent COVID-19 samples were obtained from the United States, Italy and Spain. The cDNA or gDNA used as material had been derived from T cells, B-cell-depleted T cells, or PBMCs.

The authors' processing: Amplification from reference gene primers served as the basis for estimated nucleated cell counts. Repertoires were generated with immunoSEQ multiplex PCR, while TCRdb's copy carries only in-frame clones and drops some. That table furnishes V, J and clone size, whereas the DNA furnished D and trimming. The sample has some 150,000 clones; roughly 87% are singletons. The CDR3 is 16 amino acids. The germline gives CDR1 SGDLS, CDR2 YYNGEE. Germline trimming cut 2 bases from V and 3 bases from J; bases unmatched to any gene: 6. The receptor was derived from a woman aged 60-70 years who had recovered from COVID-19. The chain employs TRBV9 and TRBJ1-1; 11 nucleotides align to TRBD1. Sequencing was done on a sample of peripheral blood. CDR3 DNA: TGTGCCAGCAGCGTGGGGACAGGGGGATCAGACACTGAAGCTTTCTTT. This gives the protein CASSVGTGGSDTEAFF.